A single sample gave rise to the 17 T cell receptor beta chains below, sequenced in a study of cytomegalovirus exposure and HLA in healthy donors. The PCR ran on 60 Vbeta and 13 Jbeta primers. The data were produced by immunoSEQ multiplex PCR, yet TCRdb's version contains in-frame clones alone and is incomplete. This repertoire shows 100,000 to 120,000 clones, 13% to 15% found once; its top ten account for 0.83%. Sequencing was performed on PBMCs. The receptors derive from a female donor in good health and CMV-seronegative.

This clone was seen only a few times. The chain has TRBV7-2 and TRBJ2-6, with TRBD2 identical over 7 bases. CDR1 is SGHTA, CDR2 FQGNSA, per germline. CDR3 length: 17 amino acids. With V trimmed by 5 bases and J by 0 bases, 7 bases remained unmatched. The CDR3 is CASSPREAHSGANVLTF. The CDR3 DNA reads TGTGCCAGCAGCCCCCGGGAGGCACACTCTGGGGCCAACGTCCTGACTTTC.

The J gene is TRBJ2-7, the V gene TRBV7-2; 12 positions match TRBD2. Losses at the gene ends were 3 bases for V and 4 bases for J; bases not matched to a gene: 1. There are 14 residues in the CDR3. CDR1 and CDR2 from the germline V gene are SGHTA and FQGNSA. The CDR3 coding sequence is TGTGCCAGCAGCTTGACTAGCGGGGGTTACGAGCAGTACTTC. Protein sequence: CASSLTSGGYEQYF.

The chain has TRBV6-5 and TRBJ2-7, with 8 bases matching TRBD2. The CDR3 totals 15 residues. J lost 0 bases, V lost 5 bases, and 6 bases had no gene match. Germline CDR1 and CDR2: MNHEY and SVGAGI. The CDR3 DNA follows: TGTGCCAGCAGTAGCGGGGGACTGAGCTCCTACGAGCAGTACTTC. Protein: CASSSGGLSSYEQYF.

The V gene is TRBV28, the J gene TRBJ2-2; 12 positions agree with TRBD2. V lost 7 bases to trimming and J lost 7 bases; unmatched junction nucleotides: 7. CDR1 and CDR2 (germline): MDHEN, SYDVKM. This CDR3 is 15 amino acids long. The DNA of the CDR3 is TGTGCCAGCACCCTAGCGGGAGGGCCGATCGGGGAGCTGTTTTTT. Translation gives CASTLAGGPIGELFF.

This clone was observed a few times. The CDR3 bases are TGTGCCAGCAGTGAAGTCCAGGAAAATTCACCCCTCCACTTT. Translating it yields CASSEVQENSPLHF. The genes are TRBV6-1 and TRBJ1-6; no definite D call. Trimming stripped 1 base from V and 7 bases from J, with 8 bases between. The germline CDR1 and CDR2 sequences are MNHNS and SASEGT. The CDR3 runs to 14 residues.

This chain uses TRBV19 with TRBJ1-2, with 9 nucleotides matching TRBD1. J lost 0 bases, V lost 5 bases, and 4 bases had no gene match. Germline CDR1 is LNHDA and CDR2 is SQIVND (reference sequence). The CDR3 loop spans 15 amino acids. This CDR3 is CASSPGTGPNYGYTF. The CDR3 DNA sequence: TGTGCCAGTAGTCCCGGGACAGGGCCTAACTATGGCTACACCTTC.

The table lists this clone with a few counts. The chain employs TRBV7-9 and TRBJ2-7; TRBD1 agrees at 7 bases. In germline, CDR1 is SEHNR, CDR2 FQNEAQ (reference sequence). After removal of 5 bases from V and 0 bases from J, the junction contained 10 bases not matched to a gene. This CDR3 is built from 16 residues. The CDR3 sequence: CASSPLGQASSYEQYF. CDR3 DNA: TGTGCCAGCAGCCCCCTCGGACAGGCGAGCTCCTACGAGCAGTACTTC.

This clone was counted between two and nine times. V gene TRBV6-5 combines with J gene TRBJ1-4; tentatively, D is TRBD1 (5 bases). This CDR3 has 15 residues. CDR1 and CDR2 (germline): MNHEY, SVGAGI. Trimming pared 5 bases from V and 8 bases from J, leaving 18 bases between. CDR3: CASSPTTGVGEKLFF. CDR3 nucleotide sequence: TGTGCCAGCAGTCCAACTACAGGAGTTGGCGAAAAACTGTTTTTT.

This clone occurred a few times. V and J are TRBV4-1 and TRBJ2-7; a possible D gene is TRBD1 (5 bases). Trimming shortened V by 4 bases and J by 0 bases, and 19 bases separated the two germline ends. CDR1 is MGHRA, CDR2 YSYEKL, per germline. The CDR3 extends over 17 amino acids. CDR3: CASSLLLGQGISYEQYF. The CDR3 DNA sequence: TGCGCCAGCAGCCTTCTTCTGGGGCAAGGGATCTCCTACGAGCAGTACTTC.

This rearrangement joins TRBV5-1 to TRBJ1-2; 7 bases are shared with TRBD1. CDR3 length: 14 amino acids. Germline lookup yields CDR1 SGHRS and CDR2 YFSETQ. Trimming removed 4 bases from V and 7 bases from J; junction bases left unmatched: 10. CDR3: CASSPAQGSGGYTF. The CDR3 nucleotides read TGCGCCAGCAGCCCCGCACAGGGGTCGGGTGGCTACACCTTC.

As DNA, the CDR3 is TGTGCCAGTAGTGTGACTAGCGACAATGAGCAGTTCTTC. Its protein is CASSVTSDNEQFF. The genes are TRBV19 and TRBJ2-1; 8 positions match TRBD2. V lost 5 bases and J lost 5; bases outside the gene matches: 2. This CDR3 region has 13 residues. In germline, CDR1 is LNHDA, CDR2 SQIVND (reference sequence).

This clone has only a few counts. The rearrangement joins TRBV11-2 to TRBJ1-4; no firm D call. Looked up from germline, CDR1 is SGHAT and CDR2 is FQNNGV. The V end was cut by 3 bases, the J end by 7 bases, with 15 bases between. This CDR3 spans 15 amino acids. The CDR3 DNA is TGTGCCAGCAGCTTGGAGGTGGGGTGGGGTGAAAAACTGTTTTTT. This gives the protein CASSLEVGWGEKLFF.

This chain uses TRBV18 with TRBJ2-7; 9 bases match TRBD2. This CDR3 is built from 14 residues. The germline gives CDR1 KGHSH, CDR2 LQKENI. Trimming took 2 bases from V and 3 from J; bases not matched to a gene: 2. The CDR3 spells CASSPDSGSYEQYF. The DNA for the CDR3 is TGTGCCAGCTCACCAGATAGCGGGAGCTACGAGCAGTACTTC.

In its sample, this clone was seen a few times. The J gene is TRBJ1-2, the V gene TRBV25-1; D not certain. Trimming removed 3 bases from V and 0 bases from J, with 11 bases in between. The CDR3 extends over 15 amino acids. The germline CDR1 and CDR2 sequences are MGHDK and SYGVNS. In DNA form, the CDR3 reads TGTGCCAGCAGTGAGGGGAGTGAGACTAACTATGGCTACACCTTC. It is translated as CASSEGSETNYGYTF.

The J gene is TRBJ1-5, the V gene TRBV27; no clear D. CDR1 is MNHEY, CDR2 SMNVEV, per germline (reference sequence). The V and J ends lost 0 bases and 0 bases respectively, with 3 bases between them. CDR3 size: 14 residues. The CDR3 region is CASSLSSSNQPQHF. CDR3 coding DNA: TGTGCCAGCAGTTTATCCAGTAGCAATCAGCCCCAGCATTTT.

The J gene is TRBJ2-7, the V gene TRBV11-2; tentatively, D is TRBD1 (5 bases). In germline, CDR1 is SGHAT, CDR2 FQNNGV. This CDR3 comprises 14 residues. Trimming took off 5 bases at V and 0 bases at J, with 11 bases between the two ends. Here the CDR3 reads CASSNQGSSYEQYF. The DNA of the CDR3 is TGTGCCAGCAGCAATCAGGGTAGCTCCTACGAGCAGTACTTC.

In this sample, this clone turned up a few times. The genes are TRBV4-1 and TRBJ2-1, with D uncertain. The CDR3 extends over 15 amino acids. Trimming removed 1 base at V and 7 bases at J, with 14 bases between. Germline CDR1 and CDR2: MGHRA and YSYEKL. CDR3 loop: CASSQVADRLNEQFF. CDR3 sequence (DNA): TGCGCCAGCAGCCAAGTTGCGGATAGGTTGAATGAGCAGTTCTTC.